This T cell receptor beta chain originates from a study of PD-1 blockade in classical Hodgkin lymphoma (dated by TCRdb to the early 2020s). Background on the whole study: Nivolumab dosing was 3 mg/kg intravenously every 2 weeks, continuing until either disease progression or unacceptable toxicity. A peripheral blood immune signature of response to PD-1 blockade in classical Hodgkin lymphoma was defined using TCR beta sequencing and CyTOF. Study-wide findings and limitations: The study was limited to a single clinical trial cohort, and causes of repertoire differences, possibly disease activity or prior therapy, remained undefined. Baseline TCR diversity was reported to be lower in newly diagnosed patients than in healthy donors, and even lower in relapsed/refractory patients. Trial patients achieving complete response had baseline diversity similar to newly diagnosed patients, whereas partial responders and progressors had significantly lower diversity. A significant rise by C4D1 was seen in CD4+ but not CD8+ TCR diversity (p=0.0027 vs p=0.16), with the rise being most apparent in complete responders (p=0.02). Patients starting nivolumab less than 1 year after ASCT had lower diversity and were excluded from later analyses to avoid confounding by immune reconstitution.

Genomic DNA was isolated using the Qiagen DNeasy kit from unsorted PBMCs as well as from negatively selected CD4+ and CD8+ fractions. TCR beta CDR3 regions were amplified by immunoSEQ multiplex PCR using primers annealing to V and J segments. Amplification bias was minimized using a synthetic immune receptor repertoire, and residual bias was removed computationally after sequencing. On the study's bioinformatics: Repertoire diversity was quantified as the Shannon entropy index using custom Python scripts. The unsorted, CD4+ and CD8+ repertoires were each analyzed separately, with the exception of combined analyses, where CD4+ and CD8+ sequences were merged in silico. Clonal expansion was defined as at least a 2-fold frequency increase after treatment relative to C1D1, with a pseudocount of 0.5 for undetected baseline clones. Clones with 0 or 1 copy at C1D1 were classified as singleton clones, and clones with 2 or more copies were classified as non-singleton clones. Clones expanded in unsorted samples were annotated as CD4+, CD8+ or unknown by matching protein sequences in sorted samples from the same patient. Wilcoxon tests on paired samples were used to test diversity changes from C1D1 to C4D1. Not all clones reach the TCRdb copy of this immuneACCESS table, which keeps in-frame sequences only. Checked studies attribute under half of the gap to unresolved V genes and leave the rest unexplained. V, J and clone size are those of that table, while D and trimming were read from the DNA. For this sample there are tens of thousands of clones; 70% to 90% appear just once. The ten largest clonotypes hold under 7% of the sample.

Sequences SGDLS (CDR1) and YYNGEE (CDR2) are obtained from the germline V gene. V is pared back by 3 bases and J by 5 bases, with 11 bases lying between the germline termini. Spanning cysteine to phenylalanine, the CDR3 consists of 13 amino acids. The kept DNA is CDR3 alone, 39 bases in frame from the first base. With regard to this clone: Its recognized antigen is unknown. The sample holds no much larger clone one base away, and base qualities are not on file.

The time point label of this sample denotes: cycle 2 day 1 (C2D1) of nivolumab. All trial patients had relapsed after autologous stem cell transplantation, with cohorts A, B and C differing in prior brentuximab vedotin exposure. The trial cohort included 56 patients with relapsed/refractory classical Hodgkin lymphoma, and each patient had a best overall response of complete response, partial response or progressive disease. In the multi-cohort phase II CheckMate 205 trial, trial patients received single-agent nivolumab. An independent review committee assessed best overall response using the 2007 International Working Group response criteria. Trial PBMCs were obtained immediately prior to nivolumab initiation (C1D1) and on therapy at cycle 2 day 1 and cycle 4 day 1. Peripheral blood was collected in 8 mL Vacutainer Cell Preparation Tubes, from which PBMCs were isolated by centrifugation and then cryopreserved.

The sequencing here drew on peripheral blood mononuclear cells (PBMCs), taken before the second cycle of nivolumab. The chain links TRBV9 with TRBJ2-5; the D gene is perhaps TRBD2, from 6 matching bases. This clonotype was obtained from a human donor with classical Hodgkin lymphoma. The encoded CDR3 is CASSGGTLETQYF. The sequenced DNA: TGTGCCAGCAGCGGAGGGACTCTTGAGACCCAGTACTTC. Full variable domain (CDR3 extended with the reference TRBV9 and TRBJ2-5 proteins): DSGVTQTPKHLITATGQRVTLRCSPRSGDLSVYWYQQSLDQGLQFLIQYYNGEERAKGNILERFSAQQFPDLHSELNLSSLELGDSALYFCASSGGTLETQYFGPGTRLLVL.